Listed here are 3 T cell receptor beta chains from one sample, sequenced in a study of cytomegalovirus exposure and HLA in healthy donors. Amplification used 60 Vbeta primers and 13 Jbeta primers. TCRdb's copy holds only in-frame clones and misses some; the assay was immunoSEQ multiplex PCR. Of about 150,000 clones in the sample, 76% were seen once. The sequencing input was PBMCs. These receptors all come from a man aged 35 to 55 in good health and CMV-seronegative.

The chain recombines TRBV6-5 with TRBJ1-5; perhaps TRBD1 as D (5 bases). The CDR3 contains 14 residues. Looked up from germline, CDR1 is MNHEY and CDR2 is SVGAGI. V was clipped by 2 bases and J by 4 bases, with 9 bases between them. Here the CDR3 DNA reads TGTGCCAGCAGTTACGCAGGGTCGAATCAGCCCCAGCATTTT. Protein: CASSYAGSNQPQHF.

This chain joins TRBV5-1 and TRBJ2-5; 12 bases are shared with TRBD2. This CDR3 spans 17 amino acids. The J segment lost 2 bases and the V segment lost 7 bases, leaving 12 bases of the junction unmatched. Germline CDR1 is SGHRS and CDR2 is YFSETQ. In nucleotides, the CDR3 is TGCGCCAGCTCAAATGGGCTAGCGGGGGGGACGCAAGAGACCCAGTACTTC. Amino acids: CASSNGLAGGTQETQYF.

The rearrangement links TRBV28 to TRBJ2-7; TRBD2 aligns across 10 bases. V shed 3 bases and J 5 bases; nucleotides not matched to a gene: 4. Per germline, CDR1 MDHEN and CDR2 SYDVKM. CDR3 length: 14 amino acids. In DNA, the CDR3 is TGTGCCAGCAGTTTGACTAGCGGGCAGAACGAGCAGTACTTC. Residues: CASSLTSGQNEQYF.